This TCR beta chain appears in the sequencing data of a study of T cells in Graves' hyperthyroidism and ophthalmopathy. CDR1 is GTSNPN, CDR2 SVGIG, per germline (reference sequence). This CDR3 has 12 residues. V was trimmed by 3 bases and J by 4 bases, leaving 9 bases between them. The definition of stable Graves' hyperthyroidism was no ophthalmopathy progression within 18 months. Each diagnosis drew on symptoms, thyroxine, TRAb, thyroid ultrasound and orbital computed tomography findings. RNA transcripts served as the template for amplifying TCR beta CDR3 regions. RT-PCR in the first round (using the HTBI primer set) targeted the TCR CDR3. MiXCR was run by TCRdb on the multiplex PCR reads, yielding one entry per CDR3 protein. The sample includes hundreds of thousands of distinct CDR3 sequences, approximately 15% of them seen just once. This clonotype has ten or more counts. The antigen is undetermined.

Study results and limitations: Model predictions of ophthalmopathy came a median approximately 6 months before onset. Blood also showed most of the thyroid clonotypes that were expanded above 0.001.

This receptor was obtained from a woman in her late teens or twenties with Graves' hyperthyroidism. Source material: blood. The chain recombines TRBV30 with TRBJ2-5, with D unresolved. CDR3 coding DNA: TGTGCCTGGAGCCATACTTCAGAGACCCAGTACTTC. It translates to CAWSHTSETQYF.